This TCR beta chain was recovered during a study of vaccination effects on CD4 cells after COVID-19. Study as a whole: The post-vaccine samples were taken, at the median, 72 days after the second dose.

This CDR3 region has 13 residues. Trimming cost V 10 bases and J 3 bases, with 15 bases left between them. From germline, CDR1 is MDHEN and CDR2 SYDVKM. Within the ViraFEST assay, antigen-specific CD4+ T cells underwent expansion with viral peptide pools prior to sequencing. After roughly 11 days in culture, the CD4+ T cells were isolated. Two-dose BNT162b2 or mRNA-1273 vaccination was given to participants. A word on this clone: Its antigen is not known.

Repertoires were generated with immunoSEQ multiplex PCR, while TCRdb's copy carries only in-frame clones and drops some. The table records roughly 46,000 clones, about 76% of them present only once. Here the sequenced sample was CD4+ T cells from PBMCs cultured with HCoV-OC43 spike peptides, taken after COVID-19 vaccination. This sample's subset: HCoV-OC43 spike overlapping peptide pool stimulation. This sequence was found in a human donor who received a COVID-19 vaccine. This chain links TRBV28 with TRBJ2-5; D is perhaps TRBD1 or TRBD2 (5 bases each). CDR3: CATGAGQKETQYF. In nucleotides, the CDR3 is TGTGCCACCGGGGCCGGCCAGAAAGAGACCCAGTACTTC. Full variable domain (remainder filled in from reference TRBV28 and TRBJ2-5): DVKVTQSSRYLVKRTGEKVFLECVQDMDHENMFWYRQDPGLGLRLIYFSYDVKMKEKGDIPEGYSVSREKKERFSLILESASTNQTSMYLCATGAGQKETQYFGPGTRLLVL.